The 5 T cell receptor beta chains in this list originate from one sample, sequenced in a study of blood T cells in healthy people across ages (dated by TCRdb to about 2015). Library preparation was by 5' RACE. Sequencer: Illumina HiSeq 2500. The second PCR ran for about 6 to 12 cycles and used a J-beta primer mix along with a sample-barcoded 5' primer. TCRdb reran the public reads through fastp at Q25 and MiXCR, keeping productive beta chains. Each CDR3 protein appears once, grouped with its most common genes and DNA. In all, the sample holds hundreds of thousands of distinct CDR3 sequences, and about 30% of those were seen once. The top ten clonotypes cover 15% to 17% of the sample. Specimen: blood. Every receptor here comes from a woman of 80 years or more in good health.

This clonotype has a count of ten or more. The J gene is TRBJ1-5, the V gene TRBV5-1; no reliable D call. This CDR3 has 11 amino acids. The germline gives CDR1 SGHRS, CDR2 YFSETQ. Between the trimmed V and J ends, which lost 6 bases and 2 bases, there was a span of 3 bases. The DNA for the CDR3 is TGCGCCAGCATCCGCAATCAGCCCCAGCATTTT. It yields the protein CASIRNQPQHF.

This clonotype has a handful of counts. The DNA of the CDR3 is TGCGCCAGCAGCCGCACGGGGGCCCTGACAGATACGCAGTATTTT. Translation: CASSRTGALTDTQYF. The chain couples TRBV5-1 to TRBJ2-3; either TRBD1 or TRBD2 may fit D (6 bases each). The V and J ends lost 4 bases and 3 bases respectively, with 15 bases between them. Germline loops: CDR1 SGHRS, CDR2 YFSETQ. The CDR3 sequence is 15 residues long.

This clonotype came up many times. The chain has TRBV20-1 and TRBJ2-7, with 13 bases identical to TRBD2. The CDR3 is made up of 18 amino acids. Trimming took 6 bases from V and 5 from J; bases not matched to a gene: 19. The germline CDR1 and CDR2 sequences are DFQATT and SNEGSKA (reference sequence). This chain's CDR3 is CSAPRMGTSGAPGHEQYF. In DNA, the CDR3 is TGCAGTGCACCGAGGATGGGGACTAGCGGGGCCCCGGGACACGAGCAGTACTTC.

Concerning this clonotype itself: This may be a read error, as it is one base from a much larger clone. The chain is built from TRBV5-1 and TRBJ2-3, with D tentatively TRBD1 or TRBD2 (5 bases each). CDR1 and CDR2 (germline): SGHRS, YFSETQ. The CDR3 covers 16 residues. V lost 5 bases and J 4 bases, leaving 20 bases between the germline ends. CDR3 protein: CASRPTSGLIADTQYF. The CDR3 nucleotides read TGCGCCAGCAGACCGACCTCGGGGCTGATCGCAGATACGCAGTATTTT.

The table lists this clonotype with many counts. This rearrangement joins TRBV7-9 to TRBJ2-5; D not certain. Germline CDR1 is SEHNR and CDR2 is FQNEAQ (reference sequence). The V end lost 4 bases, the J end lost 0 bases, and 0 bases lay between the germline ends. The length of the CDR3 is 11 residues. The CDR3 reads CASSYQETQYF. In DNA form, the CDR3 reads TGTGCCAGCAGCTACCAAGAGACCCAGTACTTC. Combining the CDR3 with reference TRBV7-9 and TRBJ2-5 gives the whole variable domain DTGVSQNPRHKITKRGQNVTFRCDPISEHNRLYWYRQTLGQGPEFLTYFQNEAQLEKSRLLSDRFSAERPKGSFSTLEIQRTEQGDSAMYLCASSYQETQYFGPGTRLLVL.